The 14 T cell receptor beta chains reported below all come from one sample, sequenced in a study of blood T cell repertoires in COVID-19. Here immunoSEQ multiplex PCR was the method, and the copy in TCRdb shows in-frame clones only, minus some. The repertoire includes over 250,000 clones, approximately 86% of them detected once, and around 13% sits in the top ten. The sample comprised peripheral blood. Receptor source: an older woman with COVID-19, enrolled during active disease.

This clone showed up just once. This chain links TRBV7-2 with TRBJ2-5; D gene unclear. The length of the CDR3 is 16 residues. Trimming took off 1 base at V and 1 base at J, with 13 bases between the two ends. The germline V gene has CDR1 SGHTA and CDR2 FQGNSA. For the CDR3, the DNA is TGTGCCAGCAGCTTAGTCGTTCGCGGCAGCCAAGAGACCCAGTACTTC. Protein product: CASSLVVRGSQETQYF. The complete variable domain, with remaining parts taken from reference TRBV7-2 and TRBJ2-5, reads GAGVSQSPSNKVTEKGKDVELRCDPISGHTALYWYRQSLGQGLEFLIYFQGNSAPDKSGLPSDRFSAERTGGSVSTLTIQRTQQEDSAVYLCASSLVVRGSQETQYFGPGTRLLVL.

This clone was recorded a few times. The chain links TRBV2 to TRBJ1-2; 9 nucleotides align to TRBD1. Germline values: CDR1 SNHLY, CDR2 FYNNEI. V lost 5 bases and J lost 4; bases outside the gene matches: 5. The CDR3 length is 14 residues. Here the CDR3 DNA reads TGTGCCAGCAGTCCCGGACAGGGGCCCTATGGCTACACCTTC. As protein: CASSPGQGPYGYTF.

The chain combines TRBV5-1 with TRBJ2-7; 7 bases line up with TRBD1. Trimming at V came to 4 bases and at J to 0 bases, leaving 4 bases not matched to a gene. The CDR3 length is 14 residues. Germline loops: CDR1 SGHRS, CDR2 YFSETQ. CDR3 DNA sequence: TGCGCCAGCAGCCCCCGGGACAGCTCCTACGAGCAGTACTTC. It yields the protein CASSPRDSSYEQYF.

This clone was detected once. V usage is TRBV6-5 and J usage is TRBJ1-1; weak D call: TRBD1 (5 bases). The CDR3 is made up of 13 amino acids. The germline V gene encodes CDR1 MNHEY and CDR2 SVGAGI. The germline V and J ends were trimmed by 10 bases and 5 bases, with 17 bases remaining between them. CDR3 amino acids: CATTPRTRTEAFF. In DNA, the CDR3 is TGTGCCACAACCCCCCGGACAAGGACTGAAGCTTTCTTT.

V and J are TRBV3-1 (or the pseudogene TRBV3-2) and TRBJ2-7; 10 bases are shared with TRBD1. The CDR3 is made up of 13 amino acids. The ends lost 7 bases at V and 4 bases at J; junction bases unmatched: 4. CDR1 LGHDT and CDR2 YNNKEL come from the germline V gene (reference sequence). The CDR3 here is CASKAGQGYEQYF. As DNA, the CDR3 is TGTGCCAGCAAAGCGGGACAGGGGTACGAGCAGTACTTC.

The CDR3 is CASGAAGGRVGELFF. CDR3 sequence (DNA): TGCGCCAGCGGTGCCGCGGGGGGGCGCGTCGGGGAGCTGTTTTTT. This rearrangement joins TRBV5-1 to TRBJ2-2; 9 bases align to TRBD2. This CDR3 comprises 15 residues. After removal of 7 bases from V and 7 bases from J, the junction contained 11 bases not matched to a gene. CDR1 and CDR2 (germline): SGHRS, YFSETQ.

V gene TRBV5-6 combines with J gene TRBJ1-5, with a possible D match to TRBD1 (5 bases). V was clipped by 2 bases and J by 9 bases, with 12 bases between them. Germline V lookup: CDR1 SGHDT, CDR2 YYEEEE. The CDR3 contains 13 residues. The CDR3 sequence is CASSFAGGPPQHF. In nucleotides, the CDR3 is TGTGCCAGCAGCTTTGCCGGGGGACCGCCCCAGCATTTT.

The chain uses TRBV6-4 and TRBJ1-2; D unresolved. V was shortened by 5 bases and J by 6 bases, with 13 bases between the two germline ends. The CDR3 is made up of 13 amino acids. Germline CDR1 and CDR2: MRHNA and SNTAGT. CDR3 in DNA: TGTGCCAGCAGTTTAACCCCGGGAGATGGCTACACCTTC. It encodes CASSLTPGDGYTF.

This sequence joins TRBV10-3 and TRBJ1-3; 7 bases map to TRBD1. With V trimmed by 6 bases and J by 3 bases, 2 bases remained unmatched. This CDR3 has 13 residues. Per the germline V gene, CDR1 is ENHRY and CDR2 is SYGVKD. For the CDR3, the DNA is TGTGCCATCAGGGGGACAGTTGGAAACACCATATATTTT. Amino acid sequence: CAIRGTVGNTIYF.

This chain joins TRBV6-1 and TRBJ1-2; the match to TRBD1 covers 8 bases. J gave up 5 bases and V 0 bases, and 2 bases lay outside the gene matches. The CDR3 has 14 residues. Germline CDR1 MNHNS, CDR2 SASEGT. The CDR3 spells CASSEAHRGYGYTF. The CDR3, as DNA: TGTGCCAGCAGTGAAGCGCACAGGGGGTATGGCTACACCTTC.

The V and J genes are TRBV10-1 and TRBJ2-2; 7 nucleotides line up with TRBD1. After removal of 8 bases from V and 4 bases from J, the junction contained 1 base not matched to a gene. The CDR3 is 12 residues long. Germline CDR1 reads WNHNN; CDR2 reads SYGVQD (reference sequence). The CDR3 region is CASRDSTGELFF. The CDR3 nucleotides read TGCGCCAGCCGGGACAGCACCGGGGAGCTGTTTTTT.

This clone was counted between two and nine times. The CDR3 loop reads CSVVGQGGYEQYF. The CDR3 DNA reads TGCAGCGTGGTCGGACAGGGGGGATACGAGCAGTACTTC. The chain links TRBV29-1 to TRBJ2-7; 10 nucleotides line up with TRBD1. Germline CDR1 reads SQVTM; CDR2 reads ANQGSEA. The V gene end was trimmed by 6 bases and the J gene end by 4 bases; junction bases not matched to a gene: 6. The CDR3 is 13 amino acids.

The chain combines TRBV12-3 or TRBV12-4 with TRBJ2-7, with a tentative D call TRBD2 (7 bases). Deletions cut 8 bases from V and 6 bases from J, with 17 bases between. The CDR3 loop spans 13 amino acids. The CDR3 DNA is TGTGCCAGCGGCCGAGGGGGGGCGAGCGAGCAGTACTTC. This encodes CASGRGGASEQYF.

This clone was picked up a small number of times. The rearrangement links TRBV7-2 to TRBJ2-3; perhaps TRBD2 as D (7 bases). The length of the CDR3 is 15 residues. The germline CDR1 and CDR2 sequences are SGHTA and FQGNSA. V was trimmed by 6 bases and J by 1 base, leaving 14 bases between them. The CDR3 region is CASSFYGGRTDTQYF. The DNA of the CDR3 is TGTGCCAGCAGTTTTTACGGGGGGCGCACAGATACGCAGTATTTT.